This TCR beta chain came from a study of shared clonotypes between healthy human individuals. Using immunoSEQ multiplex PCR, the repertoire was profiled, and TCRdb retains in-frame clones only, with some absent. The sample includes approximately 600,000 clones, about 95% of them seen just once. The naive CD8 fraction comprised CD45RO-negative cells positively selected for CCR7 and excluded terminally differentiated effector memory CD45RA+ cells. The germline gives CDR1 PRHDT, CDR2 FYEKMQ (reference sequence). J gave up 2 bases and V 10 bases, and 13 bases lay outside the gene matches. The CDR3 covers 17 residues. Overall study findings and caveats: Naive subsets usually exceeded memory subsets in estimated richness.

Note on this clone: The antigen remains unidentified.

The rearrangement links TRBV13 to TRBJ2-6, with 8 bases identical to TRBD1. Sequencing input: naive CD8+ T cells sorted from blood. This clonotype was obtained from a young woman in good health. CDR3 region: CATPPGTGNPGANVLTF. CDR3 coding DNA: TGTGCCACCCCCCCCGGGACAGGCAACCCTGGGGCCAACGTCCTGACTTTC.